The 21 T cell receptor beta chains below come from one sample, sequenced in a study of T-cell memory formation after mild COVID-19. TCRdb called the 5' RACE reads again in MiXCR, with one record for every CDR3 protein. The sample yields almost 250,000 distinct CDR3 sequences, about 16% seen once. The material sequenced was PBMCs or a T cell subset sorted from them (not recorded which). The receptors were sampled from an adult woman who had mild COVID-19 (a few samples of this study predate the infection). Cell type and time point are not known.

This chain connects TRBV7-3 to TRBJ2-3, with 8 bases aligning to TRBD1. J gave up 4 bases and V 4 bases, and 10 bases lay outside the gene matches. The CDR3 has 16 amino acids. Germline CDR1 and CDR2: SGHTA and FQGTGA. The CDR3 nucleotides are TGTGCCAGCAGCTCGTCCGGGACAGGATTTGCAGATACGCAGTATTTT. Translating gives CASSSSGTGFADTQYF.

CDR3 coding DNA: TGTGCCAGCAGCCTTGACAGGGAGAGGGAGACCCAGTACTTC. Its protein product is CASSLDRERETQYF. The chain combines TRBV7-2 with TRBJ2-5; 7 bases agree with TRBD1. Germline V lookup: CDR1 SGHTA, CDR2 FQGNSA. V was pared by 5 bases and J by 5 bases, with 8 bases of the junction left unmatched. CDR3 length equals 14 residues.

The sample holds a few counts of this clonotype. CDR3 bases: TGTGCCACCAGAAGCGATAGAAACTCCTACGAGCAGTACTTC. Protein: CATRSDRNSYEQYF. The chain links TRBV15 to TRBJ2-7; D gene ambiguous. V was cut by 6 bases and J by 0 bases, with 12 bases left in between. This CDR3 has 14 amino acids. Germline assignment: CDR1 LNHNV and CDR2 YYDKDF (reference sequence).

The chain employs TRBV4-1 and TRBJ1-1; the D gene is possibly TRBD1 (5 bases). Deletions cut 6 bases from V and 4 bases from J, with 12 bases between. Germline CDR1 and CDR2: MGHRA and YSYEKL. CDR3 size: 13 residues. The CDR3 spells CASRQMGVTEAFF. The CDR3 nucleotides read TGCGCCAGCAGGCAAATGGGGGTCACTGAAGCTTTCTTT.

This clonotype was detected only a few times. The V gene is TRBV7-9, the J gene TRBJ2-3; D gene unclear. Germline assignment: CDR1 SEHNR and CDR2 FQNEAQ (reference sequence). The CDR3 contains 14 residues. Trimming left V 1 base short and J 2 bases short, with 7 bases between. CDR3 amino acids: CASSLESYTDTQYF. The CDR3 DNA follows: TGTGCCAGCAGCTTAGAGTCGTACACAGATACGCAGTATTTT. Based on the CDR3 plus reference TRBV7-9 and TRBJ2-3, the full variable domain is DTGVSQNPRHKITKRGQNVTFRCDPISEHNRLYWYRQTLGQGPEFLTYFQNEAQLEKSRLLSDRFSAERPKGSFSTLEIQRTEQGDSAMYLCASSLESYTDTQYFGPGTRLTVL.

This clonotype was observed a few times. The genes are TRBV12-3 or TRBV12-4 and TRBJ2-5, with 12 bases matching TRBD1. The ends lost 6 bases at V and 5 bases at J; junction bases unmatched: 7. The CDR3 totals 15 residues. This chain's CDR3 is CASSPGTGGVETQYF. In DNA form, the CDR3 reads TGTGCCAGCAGCCCTGGGACAGGGGGCGTGGAGACCCAGTACTTC.

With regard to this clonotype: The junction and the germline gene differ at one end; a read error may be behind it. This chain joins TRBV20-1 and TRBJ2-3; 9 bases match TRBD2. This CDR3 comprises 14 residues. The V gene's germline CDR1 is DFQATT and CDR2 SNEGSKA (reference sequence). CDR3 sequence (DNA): TGCAGTGCTAGATCAGCGGGAGGTGGGGGTACGCAGTACTTT. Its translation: CSARSAGGGGTQYF.

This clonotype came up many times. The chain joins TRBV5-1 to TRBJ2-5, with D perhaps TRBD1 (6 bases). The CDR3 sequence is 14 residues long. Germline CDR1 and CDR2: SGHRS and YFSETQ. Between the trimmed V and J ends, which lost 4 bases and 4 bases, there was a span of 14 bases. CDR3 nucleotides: TGCGCCAGCAGCACGCAGAGCAGGGGAGAGACCCAGTACTTC. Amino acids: CASSTQSRGETQYF.

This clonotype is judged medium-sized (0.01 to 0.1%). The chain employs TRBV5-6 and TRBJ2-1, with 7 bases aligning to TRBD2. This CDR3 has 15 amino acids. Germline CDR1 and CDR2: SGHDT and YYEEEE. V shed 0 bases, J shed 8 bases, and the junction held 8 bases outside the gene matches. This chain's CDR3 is CASSLETSPRHEQFF. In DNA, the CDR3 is TGTGCCAGCAGCTTGGAGACTAGCCCTCGACATGAGCAGTTCTTC. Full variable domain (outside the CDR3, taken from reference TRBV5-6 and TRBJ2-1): DAGVTQSPTHLIKTRGQQVTLRCSPKSGHDTVSWYQQALGQGPQFIFQYYEEEERQRGNFPDRFSGHQFPNYSSELNVNALLLGDSALYLCASSLETSPRHEQFFGPGTRLTVL.

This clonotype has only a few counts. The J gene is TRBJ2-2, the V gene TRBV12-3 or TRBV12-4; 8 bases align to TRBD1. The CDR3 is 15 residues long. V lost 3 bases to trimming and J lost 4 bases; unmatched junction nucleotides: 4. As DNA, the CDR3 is TGTGCCAGCAGTTTTAACAGGGGGACCACCGGGGAGCTGTTTTTT. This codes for CASSFNRGTTGELFF.

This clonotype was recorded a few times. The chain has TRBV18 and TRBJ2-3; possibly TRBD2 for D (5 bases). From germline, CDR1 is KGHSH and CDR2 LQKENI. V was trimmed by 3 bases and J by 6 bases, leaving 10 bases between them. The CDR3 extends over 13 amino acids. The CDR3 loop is CASSPQLGDTQYF. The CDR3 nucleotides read TGTGCCAGCTCACCCCAACTAGGCGATACGCAGTATTTT.

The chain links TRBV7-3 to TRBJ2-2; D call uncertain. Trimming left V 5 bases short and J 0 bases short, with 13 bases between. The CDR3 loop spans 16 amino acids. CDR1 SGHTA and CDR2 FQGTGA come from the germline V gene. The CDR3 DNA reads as TGTGCCAGCAGCCCGACGGGTAGGCCGAACACCGGGGAGCTGTTTTTT. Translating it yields CASSPTGRPNTGELFF.

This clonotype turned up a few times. CDR3 protein: CAISESGTGQNEQFF. The CDR3 DNA follows: TGTGCCATCAGTGAGTCGGGTACAGGGCAAAATGAGCAGTTCTTC. The J gene is TRBJ2-1, the V gene TRBV10-3, with D possibly matching TRBD1 (6 bases). V was clipped by 0 bases and J by 7 bases, with 13 bases between them. Germline CDR1 and CDR2: ENHRY and SYGVKD. This CDR3 region has 15 residues.

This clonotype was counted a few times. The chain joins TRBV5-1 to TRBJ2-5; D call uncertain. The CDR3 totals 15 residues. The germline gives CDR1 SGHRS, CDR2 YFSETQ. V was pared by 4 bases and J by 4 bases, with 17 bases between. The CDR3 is CASSPDPDGRETQYF. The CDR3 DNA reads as TGCGCCAGCAGCCCCGACCCGGACGGACGAGAGACCCAGTACTTC.

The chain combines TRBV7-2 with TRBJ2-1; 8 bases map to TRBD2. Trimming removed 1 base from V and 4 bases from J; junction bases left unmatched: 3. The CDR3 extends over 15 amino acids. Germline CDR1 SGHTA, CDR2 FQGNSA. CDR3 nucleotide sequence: TGTGCCAGCAGCTTAGTAGCGGGAAGGTACAATGAGCAGTTCTTC. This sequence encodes CASSLVAGRYNEQFF.

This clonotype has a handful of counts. CDR3 region: CASSLFRAQPQHF. The CDR3 DNA sequence: TGTGCCAGCAGCTTATTTCGCGCTCAGCCCCAGCATTTT. The chain recombines TRBV7-2 with TRBJ1-5; D uncertain. CDR1 is SGHTA, CDR2 FQGNSA, per germline. Trimming took 2 bases from V and 6 from J, leaving 8 bases between them. The length of the CDR3 is 13 residues.

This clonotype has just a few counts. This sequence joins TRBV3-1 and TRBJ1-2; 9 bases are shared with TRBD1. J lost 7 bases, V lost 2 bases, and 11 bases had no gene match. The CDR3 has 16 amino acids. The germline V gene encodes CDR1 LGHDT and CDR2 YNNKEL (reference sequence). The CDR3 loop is CASSQTARTGAGGYTF. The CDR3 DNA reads TGTGCCAGCAGCCAAACAGCTAGGACAGGGGCTGGTGGCTACACCTTC.

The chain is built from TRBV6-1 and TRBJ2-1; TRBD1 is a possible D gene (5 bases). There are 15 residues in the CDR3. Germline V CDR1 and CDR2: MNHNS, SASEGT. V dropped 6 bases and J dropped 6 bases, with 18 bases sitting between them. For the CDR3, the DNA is TGTGCCAGCAGGGACATCCTCCTAACTACCAATGAGCAGTTCTTC. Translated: CASRDILLTTNEQFF.

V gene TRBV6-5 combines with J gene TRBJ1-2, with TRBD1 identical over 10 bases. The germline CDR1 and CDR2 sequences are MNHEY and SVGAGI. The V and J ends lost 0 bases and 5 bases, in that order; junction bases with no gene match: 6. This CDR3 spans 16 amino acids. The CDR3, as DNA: TGTGCCAGCAGTTACTCGATAGGACAGGGGGTTTATGGCTACACCTTC. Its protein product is CASSYSIGQGVYGYTF.

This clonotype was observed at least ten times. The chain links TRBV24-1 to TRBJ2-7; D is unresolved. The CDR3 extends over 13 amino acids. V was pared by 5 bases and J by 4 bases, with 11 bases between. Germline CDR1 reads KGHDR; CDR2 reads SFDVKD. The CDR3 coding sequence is TGTGCCACCAGTGTTCCAGACCCTTACGAGCAGTACTTC. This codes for CATSVPDPYEQYF.

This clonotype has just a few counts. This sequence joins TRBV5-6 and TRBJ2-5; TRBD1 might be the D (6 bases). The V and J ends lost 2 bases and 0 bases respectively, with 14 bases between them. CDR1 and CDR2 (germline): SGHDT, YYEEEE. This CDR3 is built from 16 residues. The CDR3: CASSFGQTTYQETQYF. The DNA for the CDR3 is TGTGCCAGCAGCTTCGGACAGACTACCTACCAAGAGACCCAGTACTTC. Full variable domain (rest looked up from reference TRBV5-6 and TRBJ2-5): DAGVTQSPTHLIKTRGQQVTLRCSPKSGHDTVSWYQQALGQGPQFIFQYYEEEERQRGNFPDRFSGHQFPNYSSELNVNALLLGDSALYLCASSFGQTTYQETQYFGPGTRLLVL.